This TCR beta chain comes out of a study of blood T cell repertoires in COVID-19. Study-wide background: Researchers got acute and convalescent COVID-19 samples from the United States, Italy and Spain.

Either two negative PCRs, clearance, or symptom resolution qualified Cohort 3 donors as recovered. V lost 7 bases and J 4 bases, leaving 13 bases between the germline ends. The CDR3 totals 13 residues. The assay was immunoSEQ multiplex PCR, and TCRdb's table has in-frame clones only and misses some. Seen here are 310,000 or so clones, about nine tenths observed once, and the top ten hold around a tenth. This clonotype originated in a middle-aged woman who had recovered from COVID-19. The chain carries TRBV12-3 or TRBV12-4 and TRBJ2-5, with D unresolved. The specimen was PBMCs or T cells enriched from blood (not recorded which). The CDR3 sequence: CASIHNPGETQYF. For the CDR3, the DNA is TGTGCCAGCATCCACAATCCGGGAGAGACCCAGTACTTC.